This T cell receptor (beta chain) was sequenced during a study of response to subunit inactivated influenza vaccine. The germline gives CDR1 SEHNR, CDR2 FQNEAQ (reference sequence). The V end lost 5 bases, the J end lost 13 bases, and 17 bases lay between the germline ends. The CDR3 is 12 amino acids. TCRdb reprocessed the RT-PCR reads with MiXCR, giving one entry per CDR3 protein. The repertoire holds around 200,000 distinct CDR3 sequences, with nearly 9.5% as singletons. The sequence came from a man aged 45 to 65 who received an inactivated influenza vaccine. The specimen was non-naive T cells sorted from PBMCs, collected on the day of vaccination. V is TRBV7-9 and J is TRBJ1-1, with a possible D match to TRBD1 (5 bases). The CDR3 reads CASSPLGVVGFF. CDR3 nucleotides: TGTGCCAGCAGCCCCTTGGGGGTCGTGGGTTTCTTT.